Following are 18 T cell receptor beta chains from one sample sequenced in a study of T-cell memory formation after mild COVID-19. TCRdb reprocessed the 5' RACE reads with MiXCR, giving one entry per CDR3 protein. The table includes 530,000 or so distinct CDR3 sequences, 17% detected once. The specimen was PBMCs or a T cell subset sorted from them (not recorded which). These receptors came from an adult woman who had mild COVID-19 (a few samples of this study predate the infection). Cell type and time point are not known.

There are a few counts of this clonotype. The chain is built from TRBV7-6 and TRBJ2-1; TRBD2 aligns across 11 bases. In germline, CDR1 is SGHVS, CDR2 FNYEAQ. The CDR3 contains 17 residues. V gave up 4 bases and J gave up 4 bases; unmatched junction bases: 9. This CDR3 reads CASSSPTSGRGYNEQFF. CDR3 DNA: TGTGCCAGCAGCTCCCCCACTAGCGGGAGAGGGTACAATGAGCAGTTCTTC.

There are a few counts of this clonotype. The rearrangement joins TRBV12-3 or TRBV12-4 to TRBJ2-5; D ambiguous. This CDR3 has 14 residues. V was trimmed by 1 base and J by 1 base, leaving 7 bases between them. The CDR3 loop reads CASSLGTIQETQYF. The CDR3 DNA reads TGTGCCAGCAGTTTAGGCACAATCCAAGAGACCCAGTACTTC.

The V gene is TRBV4-3, the J gene TRBJ1-6, with D unclear. The length of the CDR3 is 14 residues. Germline V CDR1 and CDR2: LGHNA, YSLEER. V was shortened by 1 base and J by 11 bases, with 12 bases between the two germline ends. This chain's CDR3 is CASSQVGVGTPLHF. The CDR3 DNA reads TGCGCCAGCAGCCAAGTTGGGGTCGGGACACCCCTCCACTTT.

There are a few counts of this clonotype. The J gene is TRBJ2-7, the V gene TRBV9; 9 nucleotides agree with TRBD2. The junction had 12 bases not matched to a gene; V was cut back by 3 bases and J by 5 bases. Germline V gene lookup returns CDR1 SGDLS and CDR2 YYNGEE. CDR3 length: 16 residues. CDR3 nucleotide sequence: TGTGCCAGCAGCGCACAGATTAGCGGGAGTTTCAACGAGCAGTACTTC. It codes for CASSAQISGSFNEQYF.

This clonotype showed up just a few times. The rearrangement uses TRBV5-6 and TRBJ2-7; TRBD2 agrees at 9 bases. Per germline, CDR1 SGHDT and CDR2 YYEEEE. Unmatched junction bases numbered 5, after V lost 4 bases and J lost 0 bases. This CDR3 has 15 residues. The CDR3 protein is CASSAGTSYSYEQYF. The CDR3 DNA sequence: TGTGCCAGCAGCGCCGGGACTAGCTACTCCTACGAGCAGTACTTC.

This clonotype was observed a handful of times. The CDR3: CASSIEDSNQPQHF. Here the CDR3 DNA reads TGTGCCAGCAGCATAGAGGATAGCAATCAGCCCCAGCATTTT. The V gene is TRBV9, the J gene TRBJ1-5, with unresolved D. CDR1 is SGDLS, CDR2 YYNGEE, per germline. Trimming took off 4 bases at V and 0 bases at J, with 8 bases between the two ends. The CDR3 contains 14 residues.

The chain recombines TRBV20-1 with TRBJ2-7; D perhaps matches TRBD1 (6 bases). V was shortened by 6 bases and J by 0 bases, with 18 bases between the two germline ends. This CDR3 is built from 15 residues. Germline V gene sequence: CDR1 DFQATT, CDR2 SNEGSKA (reference sequence). The CDR3 nucleotides are TGCAGTGCAATCCCTCCCACAGGGCGCTCCTACGAGCAGTACTTC. It specifies CSAIPPTGRSYEQYF.

This clonotype occurred a few times. V gene TRBV6-2 or TRBV6-3 combines with J gene TRBJ2-7, with D perhaps TRBD2 (6 bases). V lost 1 base and J 2 bases, leaving 12 bases between the germline ends. The CDR3 covers 15 residues. Germline V gene data show CDR1 as MNHEY and CDR2 as SVGEGT. CDR3 region: CASSYLWGVPYEQYF. For the CDR3, the DNA is TGTGCCAGCAGTTACTTATGGGGGGTCCCCTACGAGCAGTACTTC.

This clonotype was counted between two and nine times. This sequence joins TRBV7-9 and TRBJ2-7, with D possibly TRBD2 on 6 matching bases. This CDR3 contains 16 residues. CDR1 is SEHNR, CDR2 FQNEAQ, per germline (reference sequence). V was pared by 4 bases and J by 2 bases, with 18 bases between. The DNA for the CDR3 is TGTGCCAGCAGCTCGGACCGGGACTCGCCCCCCTACGAGCAGTACTTC. Residues: CASSSDRDSPPYEQYF.

This chain joins TRBV7-9 and TRBJ2-1; D unclear. The CDR3 length is 13 residues. The germline CDR1 and CDR2 sequences are SEHNR and FQNEAQ (reference sequence). The ends were cut back, 7 bases at V and 8 bases at J, with 15 bases in the middle. Written as DNA, the CDR3 is TGTGCCAGCACGCGGTTAGGAAAGGATGAGCAGTTCTTC. Translation gives CASTRLGKDEQFF.

This clonotype was counted a few times. The rearrangement joins TRBV28 to TRBJ2-5; D might be TRBD1 or TRBD2, each matching 6 bases. Germline V gives CDR1 MDHEN, CDR2 SYDVKM. This CDR3 is built from 15 residues. The V and J ends lost 5 bases and 5 bases respectively, with 18 bases between them. This chain's CDR3 is CASSRTGLTGETQYF. The CDR3 DNA sequence: TGTGCCAGCAGTCGTACGGGACTCACAGGGGAGACCCAGTACTTC.

This chain joins TRBV7-9 and TRBJ1-4, with TRBD1 identical over 9 bases. Trimming took 4 bases from V and 8 from J; bases not matched to a gene: 14. This CDR3 has 17 residues. Germline loops: CDR1 SEHNR, CDR2 FQNEAQ (reference sequence). The CDR3 region is CASSSINRGLTGEKLFF. The CDR3 region has the DNA TGTGCCAGCAGCTCGATCAACAGGGGGCTCACGGGCGAAAAACTGTTTTTT.

The J gene is TRBJ1-4, the V gene TRBV12-3 or TRBV12-4; D ambiguous. V lost 5 bases and J 8 bases, leaving 9 bases between the germline ends. This CDR3 comprises 12 residues. The CDR3 loop reads CASSHWAEKLFF. Here the CDR3 DNA reads TGTGCCAGCAGTCATTGGGCCGAAAAACTGTTTTTT.

This clonotype turned up a few times. This chain uses TRBV4-1 with TRBJ1-6, with 7 bases that match TRBD1. J was trimmed by 7 bases and V by 3 bases; bases with no gene match: 6. The germline V gene has CDR1 MGHRA and CDR2 YSYEKL. CDR3 size: 15 residues. CDR3 nucleotide sequence: TGCGCCAGCAGCCACCGGGACAGCGACAATTCACCCCTCCACTTT. Amino acids: CASSHRDSDNSPLHF.

A single count supports this clonotype. The genes are TRBV20-1 and TRBJ2-3; D remains ambiguous. The CDR3 runs 16 residues. Germline CDR1 and CDR2: DFQATT and SNEGSKA (reference sequence). The V gene lost 4 bases and the J gene lost 2 bases, with 19 bases spanning the gap. CDR3 amino acids: CSANDRVDTYTDTQYF. The CDR3 DNA is TGCAGTGCTAACGACCGTGTCGATACCTACACAGATACGCAGTATTTT.

This clonotype was counted many times. V gene TRBV7-2 combines with J gene TRBJ2-7; TRBD2 aligns across 7 bases. CDR1 SGHTA and CDR2 FQGNSA come from the germline V gene. Trimming cost V 3 bases and J 1 base; bases outside gene matches: 3. The length of the CDR3 is 14 residues. CDR3 sequence (DNA): TGTGCCAGCAGCTTTAACGGGGGGTCCTACGAGCAGTACTTC. This gives the protein CASSFNGGSYEQYF.

This clonotype has just a few counts. J is TRBJ1-4 and V is TRBV6-5; D possibly corresponds to TRBD1 (5 bases). CDR1 is MNHEY and CDR2 is SVGAGI in the germline V gene. The CDR3 extends over 16 amino acids. V lost 6 bases to trimming and J lost 8 bases, with 22 bases between them. The CDR3 DNA sequence: TGTGCCAGCAGACCGGGGGGAAGCGGTCGGGGGGAAAAACTGTTTTTT. Its protein product is CASRPGGSGRGEKLFF.

This clonotype was counted between two and nine times. V and J are TRBV3-1 and TRBJ1-1; 7 bases match TRBD1. The CDR3 is 16 amino acids. With V trimmed by 5 bases and J by 7 bases, 16 bases remained unmatched. Per the germline V gene, CDR1 is LGHDT and CDR2 is YNNKEL (reference sequence). This chain's CDR3 is CASSLTPGTANDEAFF. The CDR3 nucleotides read TGTGCCAGCAGCTTAACCCCCGGGACAGCAAATGATGAAGCTTTCTTT. The full variable domain, rest sourced from reference TRBV3-1 and TRBJ1-1, is DTAVSQTPKYLVTQMGNDKSIKCEQNLGHDTMYWYKQDSKKFLKIMFSYNNKELIINETVPNRFSPKSPDKAHLNLHINSLELGDSAVYFCASSLTPGTANDEAFFGQGTRLTVV.